This TCR beta chain was sequenced during a study of cytomegalovirus exposure and HLA in healthy donors. Overall study: In a later analysis, the 90 to 150 validation repertoires were reported to have used the same platform as the 550 to 850 first-cohort repertoires.

Overall study findings and caveats: High sensitivity and specificity were reportedly achieved when the classifier diagnosed cytomegalovirus status. Within the 120 or so validation repertoires, first-cohort TCR clusters tended to co-occur, according to a later analysis.

Assay used: immunoSEQ multiplex PCR; TCRdb lists only in-frame clones, some missing. The sample carries under 250,000 clones, around 80% recorded once. It was the roughly 130-subject validation cohort, separate from the approximately 690-subject first cohort, to which the donors belonged. Worth noting for this clone: Its antigen remains unidentified.

Germline V lookup: CDR1 SGHVS, CDR2 FNYEAQ. The length of the CDR3 is 16 residues. The germline V and J ends were trimmed by 1 base and 0 bases, with 10 bases remaining between them. The receptor comes from a woman in her thirties in good health and CMV-seronegative. Sequences were obtained from PBMCs. The rearrangement links TRBV7-6 to TRBJ1-3, with unresolved D. CDR3 in DNA: TGTGCCAGCAGCTTAGTTTCGGGGTACTCTGGAAACACCATATATTTT. This codes for CASSLVSGYSGNTIYF. The full variable domain, its missing parts supplied by reference TRBV7-6 and TRBJ1-3, is GAGVSQSPRYKVTKRGQDVALRCDPISGHVSLYWYRQALGQGPEFLTYFNYEAQQDKSGLPNDRFSAERPEGSISTLTIQRTEQRDSAMYRCASSLVSGYSGNTIYFGEGSWLTVV.